A single sample is the source of the 16 T cell receptor beta chains below, sequenced in a study of blood T cell repertoires in COVID-19. The repertoire was sequenced with immunoSEQ multiplex PCR; TCRdb's copy has only in-frame clones and lacks some. The table has 200,000 to 300,000 clones, 80% to 90% seen once. The sequenced sample consisted of PBMCs or T cells enriched from blood (not recorded which). Source of these receptors: a woman aged 40 to 50 who had been exposed to COVID-19.

The chain is built from TRBV18 and TRBJ2-3; 8 bases map to TRBD2. In germline, CDR1 is KGHSH, CDR2 LQKENI. This CDR3 contains 17 residues. The junction had 9 bases not matched to a gene; V was cut back by 1 base and J by 3 bases. CDR3 DNA sequence: TGTGCCAGCTCACCACGAGTCGATACGGGGGGGACAGATACGCAGTATTTT. It codes for CASSPRVDTGGTDTQYF. The full variable domain, its missing parts supplied by reference TRBV18 and TRBJ2-3, is NAGVMQNPRHLVRRRGQEARLRCSPMKGHSHVYWYRQLPEEGLKFMVYLQKENIIDESGMPKERFSAEFPKEGPSILRIQQVVRGDSAAYFCASSPRVDTGGTDTQYFGPGTRLTVL.

The count of this clone is one. J is TRBJ2-5 and V is TRBV5-4; weak D call: TRBD1 (7 bases). Trimming pared 0 bases from V and 2 bases from J, leaving 14 bases between. CDR1 SGHNT and CDR2 YYREEE come from the germline V gene (reference sequence). CDR3 length: 16 residues. CDR3 amino acids: CASSLAPGGLQETQYF. CDR3 bases: TGTGCCAGCAGCTTGGCCCCAGGGGGGCTACAAGAGACCCAGTACTTC.

This rearrangement joins TRBV7-3 to TRBJ2-1; 13 bases are a match to TRBD2. Germline values: CDR1 SGHTA, CDR2 FQGTGA. The CDR3 is made up of 18 amino acids. V lost 3 bases to trimming and J lost 5 bases; unmatched junction nucleotides: 10. CDR3 sequence reads: CASSFQGLAGITDNEQFF. DNA for the CDR3: TGTGCCAGCAGCTTCCAGGGACTAGCGGGAATAACAGACAATGAGCAGTTCTTC.

This clone was seen a single time. The chain uses TRBV27 and TRBJ2-5; D is perhaps TRBD1 (8 bases). V was pared by 5 bases and J by 5 bases, with 12 bases between. Germline loops: CDR1 MNHEY, CDR2 SMNVEV (reference sequence). The CDR3 extends over 13 amino acids. In DNA form, the CDR3 reads TGTGCCAGCAGTATACAGGGGGGGGAGACCCAGTACTTC. It is translated as CASSIQGGETQYF.

J is TRBJ1-2 and V is TRBV6-1, with D possibly TRBD1 on 6 matching bases. The germline V gene encodes CDR1 MNHNS and CDR2 SASEGT. Trimming cost V 0 bases and J 4 bases, with 12 bases left between them. The CDR3 runs to 15 residues. The CDR3 here is CASSEAETGPYGYTF. The CDR3 DNA reads as TGTGCCAGCAGTGAAGCCGAGACAGGACCCTATGGCTACACCTTC.

The genes are TRBV7-9 and TRBJ1-2, with D possibly being TRBD1 (5 bases). V shed 5 bases and J shed 4 bases, with 11 bases lying between them. The CDR3 extends over 13 amino acids. Germline V gene sequence: CDR1 SEHNR, CDR2 FQNEAQ (reference sequence). CDR3 protein: CASSPGGGYGYTF. The CDR3 DNA reads TGTGCCAGCAGCCCAGGCGGGGGCTATGGCTACACCTTC.

This sequence joins TRBV5-1 and TRBJ2-7, with 8 nucleotides matching TRBD1. Germline CDR1 is SGHRS and CDR2 is YFSETQ. The CDR3 covers 15 residues. After removal of 2 bases from V and 2 bases from J, the junction contained 6 bases not matched to a gene. DNA of the CDR3: TGCGCCAGCAGCTTAGGGACAGGACGTACCTACGAGCAGTACTTC. Protein product: CASSLGTGRTYEQYF.

This chain uses TRBV5-6 with TRBJ2-5, with 7 bases fitting TRBD2. The V segment lost 4 bases and the J segment 5 bases; nucleotides outside the gene matches: 5. The CDR3 totals 13 residues. Per germline, CDR1 SGHDT and CDR2 YYEEEE. In DNA form, the CDR3 reads TGTGCCAGCAGCCCGCGGGGGTACGAGACCCAGTACTTC. Translating gives CASSPRGYETQYF.

This sequence joins TRBV7-9 and TRBJ2-5, with 10 bases lining up with TRBD1. The germline CDR1 and CDR2 sequences are SEHNR and FQNEAQ (reference sequence). The CDR3 sequence is 17 residues long. V gave up 5 bases and J gave up 4 bases; unmatched junction bases: 13. CDR3 bases: TGTGCCAGCAGCGGCACTCCCGGGACAGGGGCTTTAGAGACCCAGTACTTC. Encoded protein: CASSGTPGTGALETQYF.

CDR3 amino acids: CASSLGQGVGEQYV. CDR3 nucleotide sequence: TGTGCCAGCAGCTTAGGCCAGGGGGTTGGGGAGCAGTACGTC. The chain combines TRBV13 with TRBJ2-7; TRBD1 matches at 7 bases. The CDR3 loop spans 14 amino acids. V shed 0 bases and J 7 bases; nucleotides not matched to a gene: 6. Germline CDR1 PRHDT, CDR2 FYEKMQ (reference sequence).

The V and J genes are TRBV28 and TRBJ2-5; perhaps TRBD2 as D (6 bases). The CDR3 is made up of 14 amino acids. Germline CDR1 and CDR2: MDHEN and SYDVKM. Trimming shortened V by 1 base and J by 4 bases, and 10 bases separated the two germline ends. The CDR3 nucleotides read TGTGCCAGCAGTTTATCAGGAGGGACAGAGACCCAGTACTTC. It codes for CASSLSGGTETQYF.

The V and J genes are TRBV7-9 and TRBJ1-5; 9 positions match TRBD1. The CDR3 totals 15 residues. CDR1 and CDR2 (germline): SEHNR, FQNEAQ (reference sequence). The V segment lost 1 base and the J segment 5 bases; nucleotides outside the gene matches: 3. The CDR3 DNA follows: TGTGCCAGCAGCTTAGGGGACAGGGCCGATCAGCCCCAGCATTTT. This encodes CASSLGDRADQPQHF.

This chain connects TRBV3-1 (or the pseudogene TRBV3-2) to TRBJ2-1, with D tentatively TRBD1 (5 bases). V lost 10 bases, J lost 4 bases, and 26 bases lay in between. Germline values: CDR1 LGHDT, CDR2 YNNKEL (reference sequence). The CDR3 consists of 17 residues. Written as DNA, the CDR3 is TGTGCCACACGAAACCGAAAGGGGCGTCCGTCGTACAATGAGCAGTTCTTC. Its translation is CATRNRKGRPSYNEQFF.

This chain links TRBV7-3 with TRBJ2-1; 7 bases map to TRBD1. The CDR3 consists of 15 residues. V shed 5 bases, J shed 7 bases, and the junction held 11 bases outside the gene matches. The germline gives CDR1 SGHTA, CDR2 FQGTGA. CDR3 loop: CASSTRQTGMNEQFF. DNA for the CDR3: TGTGCCAGCAGCACCCGACAGACAGGGATGAATGAGCAGTTCTTC.

V is TRBV5-8 and J is TRBJ2-2; 7 positions match TRBD1. The CDR3 runs to 15 residues. The V gene end was trimmed by 3 bases and the J gene end by 6 bases; junction bases not matched to a gene: 8. CDR1 and CDR2 from the germline V gene are SGHTS and YDEGEE. As DNA, the CDR3 is TGTGCCAGCAGCTGGGTGACAGGGTTGGCCGGGGAGCTGTTTTTT. It translates to CASSWVTGLAGELFF. Complete variable domain (other parts from reference TRBV5-8 and TRBJ2-2): EAGVTQSPTHLIKTRGQQATLRCSPISGHTSVYWYQQALGLGLQFLLWYDEGEERNRGNFPPRFSGRQFPNYSSELNVNALELEDSALYLCASSWVTGLAGELFFGEGSRLTVL.

The rearrangement uses TRBV24-1 and TRBJ2-2, with D possibly being TRBD2 (5 bases). The CDR3 loop spans 15 amino acids. Germline V gene sequence: CDR1 KGHDR, CDR2 SFDVKD. Trimming cost V 0 bases and J 3 bases, with 7 bases left between them. The CDR3 is CATSDLNGDTGELFF. The CDR3, as DNA: TGTGCCACCAGTGATTTGAACGGGGACACCGGGGAGCTGTTTTTT.